The 7 T cell receptor beta chains below were found in one sample sequenced in a study of T cell changes during pregnancy in multiple sclerosis. TCRdb's copy holds only in-frame clones and misses some; the assay was immunoSEQ multiplex PCR. The table lists roughly 80,000 clones, around nine tenths of them singletons. This specimen was peripheral blood, taken before pregnancy. These receptors were collected from a female donor with multiple sclerosis, enrolled in a pregnancy study.

The gene calls are TRBV5-1 and TRBJ1-1; possible D gene TRBD1, 5 bases. In germline, CDR1 is SGHRS, CDR2 YFSETQ. Trimming took 4 bases from V and 1 from J, leaving 8 bases between them. This CDR3 is built from 13 residues. CDR3 DNA sequence: TGCGCCAGCAGCAACCAGGGGAACACTGAAGCTTTCTTT. It codes for CASSNQGNTEAFF.

The chain combines TRBV6-5 with TRBJ2-7; no firm D call. The CDR3 has 14 residues. Germline CDR1 and CDR2: MNHEY and SVGAGI. V was clipped by 0 bases and J by 0 bases, with 6 bases between them. The CDR3 sequence is CASSYSSSSYEQYF. CDR3 DNA: TGTGCCAGCAGTTACTCGTCCTCCTCCTACGAGCAGTACTTC.

This clone appeared once. In DNA, the CDR3 is TGCAGCGTTGGGGACTATTCAGATACGCAGTATTTT. It specifies CSVGDYSDTQYF. This chain joins TRBV29-1 and TRBJ2-3; the match to TRBD2 covers 7 bases. With V trimmed by 4 bases and J by 4 bases, 2 bases remained unmatched. Germline lookup yields CDR1 SQVTM and CDR2 ANQGSEA. The CDR3 spans 12 residues.

V usage is TRBV5-6 and J usage is TRBJ2-1; D uncertain. Per the germline V gene, CDR1 is SGHDT and CDR2 is YYEEEE. The CDR3 extends over 12 amino acids. V was pared by 2 bases and J by 7 bases, with 7 bases between. DNA for the CDR3: TGTGCCAGCAGCTTCGACTTTAATGAGCAGTTCTTC. Its translation: CASSFDFNEQFF. Variable domain in full (rest from reference TRBV5-6 and TRBJ2-1): DAGVTQSPTHLIKTRGQQVTLRCSPKSGHDTVSWYQQALGQGPQFIFQYYEEEERQRGNFPDRFSGHQFPNYSSELNVNALLLGDSALYLCASSFDFNEQFFGPGTRLTVL.

The count of this clone is one. J is TRBJ1-5 and V is TRBV6-1; 8 bases fit TRBD1. Unmatched junction bases numbered 12, after V lost 4 bases and J lost 1 base. Germline values: CDR1 MNHNS, CDR2 SASEGT. The CDR3 totals 18 residues. The CDR3, as DNA: TGTGCCAGCAGTGTCCCTTCAGGGGGCTGGAGGAGCAATCAGCCCCAGCATTTT. This codes for CASSVPSGGWRSNQPQHF.

The CDR3 DNA is TGTGCCAGCAGCTTGGTAGCGGCGGGAGAGACCCAGTACTTC. Its translation: CASSLVAAGETQYF. The J gene is TRBJ2-5, the V gene TRBV5-4, with D tentatively TRBD2 (6 bases). Germline V lookup: CDR1 SGHNT, CDR2 YYREEE (reference sequence). CDR3 size: 14 residues. The V end was cut by 0 bases, the J end by 4 bases, with 10 bases between.

The gene calls are TRBV9 and TRBJ2-3, with D hard to call. CDR3 size: 15 residues. The germline V and J ends were trimmed by 4 bases and 2 bases, with 14 bases remaining between them. The germline gives CDR1 SGDLS, CDR2 YYNGEE. CDR3 sequence reads: CASSSRASHTDTQYF. CDR3 sequence (DNA): TGTGCCAGCAGCTCCCGCGCAAGCCACACAGATACGCAGTATTTT.